This is a list of T cell receptor beta chains from one sample in a study of Ad26.COV2.S vaccination and SARS-CoV-2 variants. TCRdb's table, derived via immunoSEQ multiplex PCR, lists solely in-frame clones and lacks some. The sample carries about 470,000 clones, roughly 88% recorded once. The sample here was peripheral blood, taken in a trial of Ad26.COV2.S vaccine versus placebo. These receptors came from a person between 18 and 60 years old who received the Ad26.COV2.S COVID-19 vaccine or a placebo. The CDR3 runs from the conserved cysteine through the conserved F or W. D genes are given only for firm matches. Some rows have no size entry. The others give once, few or many, or a class for an expanded clone.

TRBJ1-5 - once TRBV5-3 CARSLGGNQPQHF TGTGCCAGAAGCTTGGGGGGCAATCAGCCCCAGCATTTT
TRBJ2-5 TRBD1 - TRBV24-1 CATSENLGQGAETQYF TGTGCCACCAGTGAGAATCTGGGACAGGGGGCCGAGACCCAGTACTTC
TRBJ1-3 - - TRBV30 CAWSPRDIYNSGNTIYF TGTGCCTGGAGTCCCCGGGACATTTACAACTCTGGAAACACCATATATTTT
TRBJ1-2 TRBD1 - TRBV3-1/TRBV3-2 CASSTRTTGAEGYTF TGTGCCAGCAGCACTCGAACCACAGGGGCTGAAGGCTACACCTTC
TRBJ2-2 - - TRBV5-4 CASSLEGPGELFF TGTGCCAGCAGCTTGGAGGGACCCGGGGAGCTGTTTTTT
TRBJ2-7 - - TRBV4-2 CASSQEDTRSYEQYF TGTGCCAGCAGCCAAGAGGATACCCGAAGCTACGAGCAGTACTTC
TRBJ1-2 - - TRBV6-5 CASKGPGTYGYTF TGTGCCAGCAAGGGACCCGGAACCTATGGCTACACCTTC
TRBJ2-7 - - TRBV11-2 CASSLGDPWGEQYF TGTGCCAGCAGCTTGGGGGACCCTTGGGGCGAGCAGTACTTC
TRBJ2-3 - - TRBV5-4 CASSSRQSPDTQYF TGTGCCAGCAGCTCCCGCCAGAGCCCAGATACGCAGTATTTT
TRBJ1-6 - - TRBV5-8 CASSLRDINSPLHF TGTGCCAGCAGTCTCCGGGACATTAATTCACCCCTCCACTTT
TRBJ2-7 - - TRBV29-1 CSVRDSPYEQYF TGCAGCGTGAGGGACTCCCCCTACGAGCAGTACTTC
TRBJ2-5 TRBD1 - TRBV6-5 CASKRQGGYQETQYF TGTGCCAGCAAAAGACAGGGGGGTTACCAAGAGACCCAGTACTTC
TRBJ2-2 - - TRBV28 CASSLYGTVDTGELFF TGTGCCAGCAGTTTATATGGGACGGTGGACACCGGGGAGCTGTTTTTT
TRBJ2-2 - - TRBV4-1 CASSLAPNTGELFF TGCGCCAGCAGCCTAGCCCCGAACACCGGGGAGCTGTTTTTT
TRBJ2-5 - - TRBV5-1 CASSLLGVDTTQYF TGCGCCAGCAGCTTGTTGGGAGTGGATACGACCCAGTACTTC
TRBJ2-5 TRBD2 - TRBV7-2 CASSLGLAGEMEKLYF TGTGCCAGCAGCTTAGGGCTAGCGGGAGAAATGGAGAAGCTGTACTTC
TRBJ1-4 - - TRBV6-5 CASSYGQGSEKLFF TGTGCCAGCAGTTACGGGCAGGGAAGTGAAAAACTGTTTTTT
TRBJ2-7 - - TRBV27 CASRPGTGTYEQYF TGTGCCAGCAGACCCGGGACTGGGACCTACGAGCAGTACTTC
TRBJ2-6 - - TRBV5-8 CASSLFRGQGANVLTF TGTGCCAGCAGCTTGTTTCGGGGTCAGGGGGCCAACGTCCTGACTTTC
TRBJ2-5 - - TRBV2 CASSKGETQYF TGTGCCAGCAGCAAAGGAGAGACCCAGTACTTC
TRBJ1-1 TRBD1 - TRBV12-5 CASGSGGSNTEAFF TGTGCTAGTGGTTCAGGGGGGTCGAACACTGAAGCTTTCTTT
TRBJ2-7 - - TRBV5-4 CASSSLDTGSSYEQYF TGTGCCAGCAGCTCCCTGGACACGGGAAGCTCCTACGAGCAGTACTTC
TRBJ2-5 - - TRBV3-1/TRBV3-2 CASSQGAQETQYF TGTGCCAGCAGCCAGGGGGCCCAAGAGACCCAGTACTTC
TRBJ2-1 TRBD2 few TRBV28 CASSLELAGVSEQFF TGTGCCAGCAGTTTAGAACTAGCGGGAGTCAGTGAGCAGTTCTTC
TRBJ1-1 TRBD1 - TRBV7-9 CASSFTSDRGAEAFF TGTGCCAGCAGCTTCACATCAGACAGGGGCGCTGAAGCTTTCTTT
TRBJ2-2 TRBD2 - TRBV7-9 CASSSPASGGRTGELFF TGTGCCAGCAGCTCCCCCGCTAGCGGGGGAAGAACGGGGGAGCTGTTTTTT
TRBJ1-1 - - TRBV18 CASSPFMTGGNTEAFF TGTGCCAGCTCACCCTTTATGACAGGAGGGAACACTGAAGCTTTCTTT
TRBJ2-2 TRBD2 once TRBV27 CASTKLAGGPTGELFF TGTGCCAGCACCAAACTAGCGGGAGGCCCCACCGGGGAGCTGTTTTTT
TRBJ1-1 - - TRBV5-1 CASSLVVGNTEAFF TGCGCCAGCAGCTTGGTAGTCGGGAACACTGAAGCTTTCTTT
TRBJ2-5 - - TRBV9 CASSGRDAQETQYF TGTGCCAGCAGCGGAAGGGACGCGCAAGAGACCCAGTACTTC
TRBJ2-3 TRBD2 - TRBV5-1 CASSWGLAGADTQYF TGCGCCAGCAGCTGGGGACTAGCGGGAGCCGATACGCAGTATTTT
TRBJ2-7 - - TRBV11-2 CASSRTGHFTYEQYF TGTGCCAGCAGCCGGACCGGACATTTTACCTACGAGCAGTACTTC
TRBJ1-5 - - TRBV6-6 CAPSRGGMYSNQPQHF TGTGCCCCCTCCCGCGGGGGAATGTATAGCAATCAGCCCCAGCATTTT
TRBJ2-3 - - TRBV9 CASSVTVLRATDTQYF TGTGCCAGCAGCGTAACGGTCTTGCGAGCCACAGATACGCAGTATTTT
TRBJ2-5 - - TRBV7-9 CASSLAIPQETQYF TGTGCCAGCAGCTTAGCGATCCCCCAAGAGACCCAGTACTTC
TRBJ2-1 - - TRBV7-9 CASSSGLHDTHEQFF TGTGCCAGCAGCTCGGGACTTCACGATACACATGAGCAGTTCTTC